The 29 T cell receptor beta chains listed next were all sequenced from one sample in a study of regulatory T cells in long-lasting Graves disease. With iRepertoire HTBI primers and Arm-PCR of CDR3 regions, TCR beta libraries were built. Using its own MiXCR run on the multiplex PCR reads, TCRdb lists one record per CDR3 protein. The sample gives 400,000 to 500,000 distinct CDR3 sequences, about a fifth of which show up once; about 6.6% is in the top ten. Time point defined: persistent/refractory GD, antithyroid drugs over 5 years with positive TRAb. Following extraction of RNA from PBMCs, that RNA was used to make the TCR library. The material was peripheral blood mononuclear cells (PBMCs), obtained when the disease was refractory, from a patient treated with antithyroid drugs. The receptor source for this set is a female donor with Graves disease.

This clonotype occurred a few times. CDR3 nucleotides: TGTGCCTGGAGTTCCGGGAGCTATGGCTACACCTTC. This codes for CAWSSGSYGYTF. The chain links TRBV30 to TRBJ1-2; D remains unclear. Germline assignment: CDR1 GTSNPN and CDR2 SVGIG (reference sequence). Trimming left V 2 bases short and J 4 bases short, with 8 bases between. The CDR3 runs 12 residues. The whole variable domain, filled in from reference TRBV30 and TRBJ1-2, reads SQTIHQWPATLVQPVGSPLSLECTVEGTSNPNLYWYRQAAGRGLQLLFYSVGIGQISSEVPQNLSASRPQDRQFILSSKKLLLSDSGFYLCAWSSGSYGYTFGSGTRLTVV.

This chain joins TRBV6-5 and TRBJ1-5; no firm D call. Germline V gene sequence: CDR1 MNHEY, CDR2 SVGAGI. The CDR3 consists of 12 residues. V was cut by 1 base and J by 5 bases, with 3 bases left in between. The CDR3 region has the DNA TGTGCCAGCAGTTACTTGTATCAGCCCCAGCATTTT. Protein: CASSYLYQPQHF.

This clonotype has just a few counts. In nucleotides, the CDR3 is TGTGCCAGTAGTGCGGCTAGCGGGAGTCGAAGGAACGAGCAGTACTTC. It yields the protein CASSAASGSRRNEQYF. The J gene is TRBJ2-7, the V gene TRBV19; 10 bases map to TRBD2. Germline V lookup: CDR1 LNHDA, CDR2 SQIVND (reference sequence). Trimming cost V 5 bases and J 5 bases; bases outside gene matches: 12. The CDR3 has 16 amino acids.

Comments on this clonotype: A much larger clonotype is one base distant, so this may be a read error. The chain couples TRBV27 to TRBJ2-7; tentative D call: TRBD2 (6 bases). From germline, CDR1 is MNHEY and CDR2 SMNVEV (reference sequence). The length of the CDR3 is 14 residues. The DNA for the CDR3 is TGTACCAGCAGTTTCCGCGGGGCCTCCTACGAGCAGTACTTC. As protein: CTSSFRGASYEQYF.

This clonotype was observed many times. The V gene is TRBV28, the J gene TRBJ1-5; 12 bases fit TRBD1. The CDR3 covers 16 residues. Looked up from germline, CDR1 is MDHEN and CDR2 is SYDVKM. Losses at the gene ends were 6 bases for V and 7 bases for J; bases not matched to a gene: 10. This chain's CDR3 is CASSWDRGREDQPQHF. The CDR3 nucleotides read TGTGCCAGCAGCTGGGACAGGGGGCGAGAGGACCAGCCCCAGCATTTT.

The gene calls are TRBV5-1 and TRBJ2-5; 12 bases are shared with TRBD2. Per the germline V gene, CDR1 is SGHRS and CDR2 is YFSETQ. The J segment lost 2 bases and the V segment lost 4 bases, leaving 3 bases of the junction unmatched. The CDR3 is made up of 15 amino acids. The CDR3 nucleotides are TGCGCCAGCAGCCCCACTAGCGGGAGGCAAGAGACCCAGTACTTC. Its translation is CASSPTSGRQETQYF.

This clonotype came up a few times. The chain couples TRBV6-1 to TRBJ2-7; perhaps TRBD2 as D (6 bases). Between the trimmed V and J ends, which lost 3 bases and 3 bases, there was a span of 12 bases. CDR3 size: 14 residues. Germline V lookup: CDR1 MNHNS, CDR2 SASEGT. DNA of the CDR3: TGTGCCAGCAGTGATGTGCAGGGAGGCTACGAGCAGTACTTC. As protein: CASSDVQGGYEQYF.

This clonotype was detected only once. One base away lies a much larger clone, so this may be a sequencing read error. V is TRBV6-5 and J is TRBJ2-7; 8 bases are a match to TRBD2. Looked up from germline, CDR1 is MNHEY and CDR2 is SVGAGI. CDR3 length: 16 amino acids. V lost 2 bases, J lost 3 bases, and 9 bases stayed unmatched. In DNA form, the CDR3 reads TGTGCCAGCAGTTACCCCCGTGTCGGGGGGGGCTACGAGCAGTACTTC. It specifies CASSYPRVGGGYEQYF.

V and J are TRBV27 and TRBJ2-1, with TRBD1 matching 10 bases. V was pared by 6 bases and J by 9 bases, with 8 bases of the junction left unmatched. The germline CDR1 and CDR2 sequences are MNHEY and SMNVEV (reference sequence). The length of the CDR3 is 14 residues. This chain's CDR3 is CASRTRTGGVEQFF. The CDR3 bases are TGTGCCAGCAGAACAAGGACAGGGGGAGTTGAGCAGTTCTTC.

This clonotype was seen repeatedly, ten times or more. CDR3 DNA: TGTGCCAGCAGCTCTGACAGACAAGGCTACACCTTC. It encodes CASSSDRQGYTF. The genes are TRBV12-3 or TRBV12-4 and TRBJ1-2; D might be TRBD1 (5 bases). The CDR3 is made up of 12 amino acids. V was cut by 6 bases and J by 8 bases, with 13 bases left in between.

This clonotype was recorded a few times. The chain joins TRBV19 to TRBJ2-5; D is ambiguous. Germline V lookup: CDR1 LNHDA, CDR2 SQIVND (reference sequence). This CDR3 has 13 amino acids. V dropped 2 bases and J dropped 1 base, with 5 bases sitting between them. CDR3 DNA: TGTGCCAGTAGTATAACCAGCCAAGAGACCCAGTACTTC. Residues: CASSITSQETQYF.

This clonotype has only a few counts. The rearrangement uses TRBV7-6 and TRBJ2-7; D perhaps matches TRBD2 (5 bases). The V end was cut by 5 bases, the J end by 3 bases, with 11 bases between. The CDR3 sequence is 13 residues long. Germline CDR1 and CDR2: SGHVS and FNYEAQ. This CDR3 is CASSPRSGYEQYF. In DNA, the CDR3 is TGTGCCAGCAGCCCTCGAAGCGGCTACGAGCAGTACTTC.

The sample holds a few counts of this clonotype. Here the CDR3 reads CSAAGTGADDTQYF. The CDR3 bases are TGCAGTGCCGCCGGGACAGGGGCGGATGATACGCAGTATTTT. The gene calls are TRBV20-1 and TRBJ2-3; 10 nucleotides match TRBD1. Trimming cost V 6 bases and J 6 bases; bases outside gene matches: 9. The length of the CDR3 is 14 residues. Per the germline V gene, CDR1 is DFQATT and CDR2 is SNEGSKA (reference sequence).

Ten or more counts support this clonotype. The chain joins TRBV7-6 to TRBJ2-4; perhaps TRBD2 as D (5 bases). The CDR3 is 15 residues long. V gave up 10 bases and J gave up 2 bases, with 18 bases separating them. Germline loops: CDR1 SGHVS, CDR2 FNYEAQ. CDR3 nucleotide sequence: TGTGCCACCAAAACCCCCGGGGTAACCAAAAACATTCAGTACTTC. Residues: CATKTPGVTKNIQYF.

This sequence joins TRBV10-3 and TRBJ2-7; possibly TRBD2 for D (5 bases). The V end was cut by 3 bases, the J end by 4 bases, with 25 bases between. The V gene's germline CDR1 is ENHRY and CDR2 SYGVKD. The CDR3 has 18 amino acids. CDR3 sequence (DNA): TGTGCCATCAGTGATTTCGGGGTGGCAAGTAAAGGGCCTTACGAGCAGTACTTC. It encodes CAISDFGVASKGPYEQYF.

V is TRBV20-1 and J is TRBJ1-1; D may be TRBD1 (6 bases). Germline V gene lookup returns CDR1 DFQATT and CDR2 SNEGSKA (reference sequence). V dropped 8 bases and J dropped 0 bases, with 16 bases sitting between them. CDR3 size: 14 residues. The CDR3 DNA follows: TGCAGTACCGATATCACAGGGCTGAACACTGAAGCTTTCTTT. Protein sequence: CSTDITGLNTEAFF.

This clonotype was found many times. This chain uses TRBV28 with TRBJ2-7; 10 positions match TRBD1. This CDR3 contains 14 residues. V was clipped by 5 bases and J by 9 bases; unmatched bases: 10. Germline CDR1 reads MDHEN; CDR2 reads SYDVKM. The CDR3 DNA reads TGTGCCAGCAGTATCAGGACAGGGGGTAGAGGGCAGTACTTC. Its translation is CASSIRTGGRGQYF.

The CDR3 DNA reads as TGTGCCAGCAGTACTGCAGGTCCCAAAAACATTCAGTACTTC. It yields the protein CASSTAGPKNIQYF. V is TRBV6-1 and J is TRBJ2-4; D remains unclear. Germline CDR1 reads MNHNS; CDR2 reads SASEGT. V dropped 5 bases and J dropped 2 bases, with 10 bases sitting between them. The CDR3 extends over 14 amino acids.

This clonotype showed up many times. The chain has TRBV20-1 and TRBJ2-2, with 10 bases lining up with TRBD2. Trimming cost V 3 bases and J 3 bases; bases outside gene matches: 4. The CDR3 has 15 amino acids. Per the germline V gene, CDR1 is DFQATT and CDR2 is SNEGSKA (reference sequence). In DNA, the CDR3 is TGCAGTGCTAGGCCCGGGACTAGCGACACCGGGGAGCTGTTTTTT. Amino acid sequence: CSARPGTSDTGELFF.

This rearrangement joins TRBV12-3 or TRBV12-4 to TRBJ2-3; tentative D call: TRBD2 (5 bases). Between the trimmed V and J ends, which lost 7 bases and 5 bases, there was a span of 13 bases. The CDR3 is 13 residues long. The CDR3 DNA reads as TGTGCCAGCACCCGCGAGGGTATAGATACGCAGTATTTT. Translated: CASTREGIDTQYF.

V usage is TRBV12-3 or TRBV12-4 and J usage is TRBJ2-1, with 9 bases identical to TRBD1. The CDR3 contains 16 residues. J was trimmed by 7 bases and V by 5 bases; bases with no gene match: 12. This CDR3 is CASSPWTGQGDNEQFF. The CDR3 nucleotides are TGTGCCAGCAGTCCCTGGACGGGACAGGGCGATAATGAGCAGTTCTTC.

The sample holds a few counts of this clonotype. This chain links TRBV10-1 with TRBJ1-6; D perhaps matches TRBD1 (5 bases). CDR3 length: 17 amino acids. The germline V and J ends were trimmed by 0 bases and 9 bases, with 18 bases remaining between them. CDR1 and CDR2 (germline): WNHNN, SYGVQD (reference sequence). CDR3 protein: CASSESKDQGLASPLHF. The CDR3 nucleotides are TGCGCCAGCAGTGAGTCGAAAGATCAGGGTCTCGCTTCACCCCTCCACTTT.

This clonotype was seen ten or more times. V is TRBV2 and J is TRBJ2-7; no reliable D call. Trimming stripped 1 base from V and 0 bases from J, with 7 bases between. From germline, CDR1 is SNHLY and CDR2 FYNNEI. This CDR3 contains 14 residues. CDR3 amino acids: CASSEGDNSYEQYF. The CDR3 DNA sequence: TGTGCCAGCAGTGAAGGAGACAACTCCTACGAGCAGTACTTC.

Many counts were recorded for this clonotype. This chain uses TRBV24-1 with TRBJ1-1, with D unresolved. Trimming stripped 6 bases from V and 0 bases from J, with 7 bases between. There are 13 residues in the CDR3. The germline V gene encodes CDR1 KGHDR and CDR2 SFDVKD. DNA of the CDR3: TGTGCCACCAGTTCGGGTATGAACACTGAAGCTTTCTTT. This translates into CATSSGMNTEAFF.

This chain links TRBV10-3 with TRBJ1-3, with TRBD1 matching 9 bases. The CDR3 contains 15 residues. J was trimmed by 2 bases and V by 5 bases; bases with no gene match: 4. CDR1 and CDR2 (germline): ENHRY, SYGVKD. CDR3: CAISPGTGPGNTIYF. The CDR3 DNA reads TGTGCCATCAGTCCCGGGACAGGGCCTGGAAACACCATATATTTT.

This clonotype was counted only a few times. The chain is built from TRBV12-3 or TRBV12-4 and TRBJ2-7, with TRBD1 as a possible D gene (6 bases). Trimming shortened V by 5 bases and J by 4 bases, and 12 bases separated the two germline ends. The CDR3 contains 13 residues. The CDR3 nucleotides are TGTGCCAGCAGTGCCTACAGGGAGTACGAGCAGTACTTC. This sequence encodes CASSAYREYEQYF.

This clonotype came up many times. The chain has TRBV11-2 and TRBJ1-4; 8 bases map to TRBD1. Looked up from germline, CDR1 is SGHAT and CDR2 is FQNNGV. This CDR3 comprises 16 residues. J gave up 5 bases and V 7 bases, and 12 bases lay outside the gene matches. In nucleotides, the CDR3 is TGTGCCAGCATCCTCGGAGGGACAGGTCGGAATGAAAAACTGTTTTTT. It translates to CASILGGTGRNEKLFF.

This clonotype was seen many times. V usage is TRBV28 and J usage is TRBJ2-7; no firm D call. The CDR3 extends over 12 amino acids. Germline V gene lookup returns CDR1 MDHEN and CDR2 SYDVKM. Trimming pared 2 bases from V and 3 bases from J, leaving 5 bases between. This chain's CDR3 is CASSLRRYEQYF. As DNA, the CDR3 is TGTGCCAGCAGTTTAAGGCGCTACGAGCAGTACTTC.

This clonotype occurred a few times. V usage is TRBV28 and J usage is TRBJ2-2; 13 bases fit TRBD2. The CDR3 runs to 16 residues. Trimming removed 7 bases from V and 4 bases from J; junction bases left unmatched: 6. Germline assignment: CDR1 MDHEN and CDR2 SYDVKM. CDR3 DNA: TGTGCCAGCAACGGGGGGACTAGCGGGACCACCGGGGAGCTGTTTTTT. Protein sequence: CASNGGTSGTTGELFF. Combining the CDR3 with reference TRBV28 and TRBJ2-2 gives the whole variable domain DVKVTQSSRYLVKRTGEKVFLECVQDMDHENMFWYRQDPGLGLRLIYFSYDVKMKEKGDIPEGYSVSREKKERFSLILESASTNQTSMYLCASNGGTSGTTGELFFGEGSRLTVL.